Listed here are 23 T cell receptor beta chains from one sample, sequenced in a study of T cell repertoires in cytomegalovirus infection. These receptors have no known antigen. MiXCR, applied by TCRdb to the reads, yields one record per CDR3 protein. The table shows some 920,000 distinct CDR3 sequences, with 30% to 40% occurring only once. Sample: cultured CD8+ T cells from PBMCs, taken from culture after CMV antigen stimulation. The receptor set was obtained from a human donor in good health (CMV status not recorded). Some clones in this sample may be carry-over from other donors' samples.

The chain is built from TRBV12-3 or TRBV12-4 and TRBJ1-5; D gene ambiguous. This CDR3 is 14 amino acids long. The germline V and J ends were trimmed by 4 bases and 8 bases, with 15 bases remaining between them. The CDR3 loop reads CASSSNAVAKPQHF. The CDR3 bases are TGTGCCAGCAGTTCAAACGCTGTAGCCAAGCCCCAGCATTTT.

This chain links TRBV7-9 with TRBJ2-1; 8 nucleotides match TRBD2. CDR1 is SEHNR and CDR2 is FQNEAQ in the germline V gene (reference sequence). This CDR3 spans 18 amino acids. After removal of 5 bases from V and 3 bases from J, the junction contained 15 bases not matched to a gene. The CDR3, as DNA: TGTGCCAGCAGCACCCTTCATCTAGCGGGCCGGGACTACAATGAGCAGTTCTTC. This sequence encodes CASSTLHLAGRDYNEQFF.

This chain links TRBV7-3 with TRBJ1-2; D may be TRBD1 (5 bases). V lost 5 bases and J lost 4, with 17 bases in between. Per the germline V gene, CDR1 is SGHTA and CDR2 is FQGTGA. The CDR3 sequence is 15 residues long. This CDR3 is CASSPDGGSIYGYTF. The CDR3 nucleotides read TGTGCCAGCAGCCCCGACGGGGGATCAATCTATGGCTACACCTTC.

This clonotype has a count of ten or more. This chain links TRBV7-8 with TRBJ1-2; 7 bases are a match to TRBD1. V lost 5 bases to trimming and J lost 4 bases; unmatched junction nucleotides: 4. From germline, CDR1 is SGHVS and CDR2 FQNEAQ. The CDR3 consists of 13 residues. The CDR3 coding sequence is TGTGCCAGCAGCCCTTCAGGGGGCTATGGCTACACCTTC. Residues: CASSPSGGYGYTF.

This chain uses TRBV29-1 with TRBJ2-4; TRBD1 matches 11 bases. V lost 7 bases, J lost 2 bases, and 10 bases stayed unmatched. Germline CDR1 is SQVTM and CDR2 is ANQGSEA. The CDR3 sequence is 16 residues long. CDR3: CSAAGTGGLTKNIQYF. In nucleotides, the CDR3 is TGCAGCGCTGCCGGGACAGGGGGTTTGACCAAAAACATTCAGTACTTC.

This clonotype was detected a few times. The rearrangement links TRBV4-1 to TRBJ2-7, with 7 bases that match TRBD2. The junction had 4 bases not matched to a gene; V was cut back by 0 bases and J by 2 bases. From germline, CDR1 is MGHRA and CDR2 YSYEKL. The CDR3 is 15 amino acids. CDR3 sequence (DNA): TGCGCCAGCAGCCAAGATAGCCTAGCGGCCTACGAGCAGTACTTC. Protein: CASSQDSLAAYEQYF.

The chain employs TRBV4-2 and TRBJ1-2, with D uncertain. Germline V CDR1 and CDR2: LGHNA, YNFKEQ. Trimming cost V 4 bases and J 7 bases, with 22 bases left between them. This CDR3 has 16 residues. The CDR3: CASSLNSGMDGFGYTF. DNA for the CDR3: TGTGCCAGCAGCCTGAACTCGGGTATGGATGGCTTTGGCTACACCTTC.

The chain joins TRBV28 to TRBJ2-1; D may be TRBD2 (6 bases). The CDR3 is made up of 15 amino acids. The germline gives CDR1 MDHEN, CDR2 SYDVKM. V dropped 6 bases and J dropped 4 bases, with 16 bases sitting between them. In DNA, the CDR3 is TGTGCCAGCAGCTCTTCCTGGCGGGATTACAATGAGCAGTTCTTC. This translates into CASSSSWRDYNEQFF.

This chain links TRBV12-3 or TRBV12-4 with TRBJ1-2; D is undetermined. Trimming left V 2 bases short and J 0 bases short, with 13 bases between. This CDR3 region has 16 residues. Here the CDR3 DNA reads TGTGCCAGCAGTTTAACACCAGATACGACTAACTATGGCTACACCTTC. Its translation: CASSLTPDTTNYGYTF.

The chain joins TRBV19 to TRBJ2-3; 9 bases align to TRBD2. The V and J ends lost 7 bases and 0 bases, in that order; junction bases with no gene match: 11. Germline loops: CDR1 LNHDA, CDR2 SQIVND (reference sequence). CDR3 length: 17 amino acids. This CDR3 is CASTEAGGLPSTDTQYF. CDR3 DNA sequence: TGTGCCAGTACCGAAGCGGGGGGCCTTCCTAGCACAGATACGCAGTATTTT.

J is TRBJ2-1 and V is TRBV10-3; D gene uncertain. In germline, CDR1 is ENHRY, CDR2 SYGVKD. Between the trimmed V and J ends, which lost 5 bases and 0 bases, there was a span of 11 bases. The CDR3 sequence is 15 residues long. CDR3 sequence: CAISPDTNSYNEQFF. DNA of the CDR3: TGTGCCATCAGTCCCGACACAAACTCCTACAATGAGCAGTTCTTC.

The V and J genes are TRBV4-3 and TRBJ1-4; TRBD1 agrees at 10 bases. This CDR3 contains 16 residues. Germline lookup yields CDR1 LGHNA and CDR2 YSLEER. V lost 4 bases and J lost 6; bases outside the gene matches: 8. The CDR3 region is CASSRSGTGVHEKLFF. The CDR3 coding sequence is TGCGCCAGCAGCCGTTCTGGGACAGGGGTGCATGAAAAACTGTTTTTT.

The chain is built from TRBV12-5 and TRBJ2-3; D may be TRBD2 (6 bases). Germline V gene data show CDR1 as LGHNT and CDR2 as FRNRAP. V gave up 1 base and J gave up 2 bases, with 10 bases separating them. CDR3 length equals 15 residues. The chain's CDR3 is CASGLGTTATDTQYF. The CDR3 coding sequence is TGTGCTAGTGGTTTGGGGACTACGGCCACAGATACGCAGTATTTT.

In DNA form, the CDR3 reads TGTGCCAGCAGCTACAGGGATCCGAGCACCGGGGAGCTGTTTTTT. It specifies CASSYRDPSTGELFF. The chain combines TRBV7-9 with TRBJ2-2; tentatively, D is TRBD1 (6 bases). The CDR3 is 15 residues long. The V gene's germline CDR1 is SEHNR and CDR2 FQNEAQ (reference sequence). V lost 4 bases and J lost 4, with 13 bases in between.

The chain couples TRBV6-1 to TRBJ2-1; D not certain. The CDR3 consists of 12 residues. CDR1 and CDR2 (germline): MNHNS, SASEGT. V gave up 8 bases and J gave up 3 bases, with 8 bases separating them. The CDR3 DNA reads TGTGCCAGCGCGACATTCTACAATGAGCAGTTCTTC. Its translation: CASATFYNEQFF.

CDR3 DNA: TGCGCCACCACGGGGACAGGGACCTATGGCTACACCTTC. This translates into CATTGTGTYGYTF. The rearrangement links TRBV4-1 to TRBJ1-2; 9 bases are shared with TRBD1. Germline CDR1 is MGHRA and CDR2 is YSYEKL. CDR3 length: 13 amino acids. J lost 4 bases, V lost 10 bases, and 7 bases had no gene match.

This clonotype was found a few times. This sequence joins TRBV28 and TRBJ2-6; D gene uncertain. The CDR3 loop spans 17 amino acids. Germline loops: CDR1 MDHEN, CDR2 SYDVKM. Trimming removed 3 bases from V and 4 bases from J, with 16 bases in between. This chain's CDR3 is CASSLFHTAPGANVLTF. The CDR3, as DNA: TGTGCCAGCAGTTTGTTTCACACCGCTCCGGGGGCCAACGTCCTGACTTTC.

In this sample, this clonotype turned up a few times. The chain combines TRBV7-9 with TRBJ1-2; D is uncertain. The length of the CDR3 is 17 residues. V was pared by 3 bases and J by 1 base, with 18 bases between. CDR1 SEHNR and CDR2 FQNEAQ come from the germline V gene (reference sequence). The CDR3 spells CASSFVGRDAFNYGYTF. DNA of the CDR3: TGTGCCAGCAGCTTTGTGGGCCGCGACGCTTTTAACTATGGCTACACCTTC.

The V call is TRBV9, the J call TRBJ1-1; 8 bases align to TRBD1. The CDR3 has 14 amino acids. The germline gives CDR1 SGDLS, CDR2 YYNGEE. J was trimmed by 5 bases and V by 2 bases; bases with no gene match: 5. The CDR3 region is CASSVRGLGTEAFF. DNA for the CDR3: TGTGCCAGCAGCGTCAGGGGGCTGGGGACTGAAGCTTTCTTT. Based on the CDR3 plus reference TRBV9 and TRBJ1-1, the full variable domain is DSGVTQTPKHLITATGQRVTLRCSPRSGDLSVYWYQQSLDQGLQFLIQYYNGEERAKGNILERFSAQQFPDLHSELNLSSLELGDSALYFCASSVRGLGTEAFFGQGTRLTVV.

The J gene is TRBJ2-5, the V gene TRBV18; the match to TRBD1 covers 8 bases. Germline loops: CDR1 KGHSH, CDR2 LQKENI. The length of the CDR3 is 13 residues. The junction had 4 bases not matched to a gene; V was cut back by 8 bases and J by 2 bases. The CDR3 spells CASVGTGQETQYF. CDR3 coding DNA: TGTGCCAGCGTAGGGACAGGTCAAGAGACCCAGTACTTC.

The chain recombines TRBV6-8 with TRBJ2-7; D perhaps matches TRBD2 (6 bases). The CDR3 extends over 16 amino acids. V lost 0 bases and J 4 bases, leaving 16 bases between the germline ends. CDR1 and CDR2 from the germline V gene are MNHGY and SAAAGT. DNA of the CDR3: TGTGCCAGCAGTTACTCGAGGAGGGCAGCCCAATACGAGCAGTACTTC. This sequence encodes CASSYSRRAAQYEQYF.

This clonotype was seen only a few times. This sequence joins TRBV28 and TRBJ2-1; 12 nucleotides align to TRBD2. Germline lookup yields CDR1 MDHEN and CDR2 SYDVKM. J lost 4 bases, V lost 6 bases, and 16 bases had no gene match. The CDR3 totals 19 residues. The CDR3 DNA reads as TGTGCCAGCAGCCACCGGACTAGCGGGGATGTTCCGGGGTACAATGAGCAGTTCTTC. Translated: CASSHRTSGDVPGYNEQFF.

The CDR3 sequence: CASSLLAGSKDNEQFF. The CDR3 DNA is TGTGCCAGCAGTCTATTGGCGGGCAGTAAAGACAATGAGCAGTTCTTC. The chain links TRBV2 to TRBJ2-1; the D gene is possibly TRBD2 (5 bases). Trimming stripped 5 bases from V and 5 bases from J, with 19 bases between. Germline CDR1 is SNHLY and CDR2 is FYNNEI. The CDR3 length is 16 residues.